This T cell receptor beta chain was sequenced during a study of cytomegalovirus exposure and HLA in healthy donors. General study results and limits: A reported reduction in N-insertions relative to the approximately 600-donor mean was seen in an Asian-associated ancestry cluster in a later analysis. The analysis excluded some indistinguishable V segments, including TRBV6-2 and TRBV6-3.

Remarks on this clone: Its antigen is not known.

CDR1 is SGHAT and CDR2 is FQNNGV in the germline V gene. The CDR3 is 15 amino acids. V was pared by 2 bases and J by 1 base, with 4 bases of the junction left unmatched. Vbeta (60) and Jbeta (13) primers were used in the PCR. The method was immunoSEQ multiplex PCR; TCRdb's version includes in-frame clones alone and lacks a portion of them. The sample yields tens of thousands of clones, approximately 80% seen once. The receptor comes from a woman in her 40s in good health and CMV-seropositive. Sample: PBMCs. This rearrangement joins TRBV11-2 to TRBJ1-1, with TRBD1 matching over 7 bases. CDR3 DNA sequence: TGTGCCAGCAGCTTATTTCGGACAGGGAACACTGAAGCTTTCTTT. The encoded protein is CASSLFRTGNTEAFF.